Sequencing of this T cell receptor beta chain was carried out in a study of Ad26.COV2.S vaccination and SARS-CoV-2 variants (dated by TCRdb to the early 2020s). The study in broad terms: Donors in the vaccine arm were drawn from COV1001, a multicentre, randomized, double-blind, placebo-controlled phase I-IIa trial testing Ad26.COV2.S in healthy adults. A total of some 30 samples were included in the TCR-sequenced set, comprising roughly 19 Ad26.COV2.S vaccine recipients, 5 placebo recipients and 8 SARS-CoV-2 convalescent individuals. Blinding of investigators to trial group allocation was maintained during experiments and outcome assessment. Dosing of Ad26.COV2.S was intramuscular, at either 5x10^10 or 1x10^11 viral particles, delivered as one shot or as two shots spaced 56 days apart. Participants in the trial were split at random into five groups of five each, receiving low-dose or high-dose Ad26.COV2.S once or twice, or else placebo on both occasions. The specificity and breadth of SARS-CoV-2-reactive T cell receptors after Ad26.COV2.S vaccination were assessed by TCRbeta repertoire sequencing.

The sample's treatment or condition label, in plain terms: roughly 18 received Ad26.COV2.S at low or high dose, single or two shots; 5 received placebo; per-sample allocation not given. For vaccine and placebo recipients, repertoires were sequenced using samples collected on day 63 after the first injection. Cohort 1b enrolled about two dozen adults aged 18-55 years at a single site in Boston, USA, between 29 July and 7 August 2020. As a vaccine, Ad26.COV2.S was a replication-incompetent adenovirus type 26 vector that expressed a prefusion-stabilized SARS-CoV-2 spike protein derived from the original Wuhan strain. A word on this clone: Its antigen remains undetermined. Base qualities are not at hand, and no much larger clone is one base apart.

Results the study describes overall, beyond this receptor: After vaccination, substantial breadth of spike-specific CD8+ and CD4+ T cell responses was reported. According to the authors, total T cell responses may have been underestimated by the TCR breadth and depth analyses. The study was not powered for comparison of responses between vaccine doses or regimens. Non-spike TCR breadth was comparable between vaccine and placebo recipients, consistent with the vaccine containing only spike. Spike-specific TCR breadth was higher in Ad26.COV2.S recipients than in placebo recipients (P = 0.0014).

The immunoSEQ Assay was used to sequence TCRbeta CDR3 regions. After extraction, genomic DNA underwent amplification by bias-controlled multiplex PCR, followed by high-throughput sequencing. The paper's processing steps were these. To quantify the absolute abundance of each unique TCRbeta CDR3 region, sequences were collapsed and filtered. T cell fraction was estimated by normalization of TCRbeta template counts to usable DNA, with usable DNA being measured through amplification of reference genes present in all nucleated cells. Repertoire TCRs were annotated as SARS-CoV-2-specific when V gene, CDR3 amino acid sequence and J gene were exactly matched to a known reactive TCR set. The reference SARS-CoV-2 TCR set was obtained from MIRA and was filtered for enrichment in COVID-19-positive ImmuneCODE repertoires, whereby public or cross-reactive TCRs were removed. Drawing on the MIRA antigens, annotated TCRs were analysed further at the level of specific ORF or position within ORF. Breadth was defined as annotated unique rearrangements over total unique productive rearrangements; depth was the summed frequency of those rearrangements. TCR breadth was compared between groups using two-sided Wilcoxon rank-sum tests. The clones in this table, taken by TCRdb from immuneACCESS, are in-frame only. Not every clone is retained; where verified, under half of the shortfall comes from an unresolved V gene, and the cause of the rest is unknown. V and J calls and clone size are as listed in that table; D and trimming were resolved from the DNA. In this sample the table shows about 320,000 clones, 85% of which occur a single time. 2% to 2.5% of the sample rests with the top ten.

This clonotype was sampled from a person aged 18-65 years who received the Ad26.COV2.S COVID-19 vaccine or a placebo. The specimen was peripheral blood, collected in a trial of Ad26.COV2.S vaccine versus placebo.

The nucleotide sequence reads TGTGCCAGTAGGGCCCCGGGACAGGGAGCCTACGAGCAGTACTTC. Its protein reads: CASRAPGQGAYEQYF. The chain links TRBV19 with TRBJ2-7, and 9 bases in between align with TRBD1. Taken from the germline V gene (reference sequence), the CDR1 and CDR2 loops are LNHDA and SQIVND. V is cut back by 6 bases and J by 2 bases, with 8 bases in the junction unmatched. Taken from cysteine to phenylalanine, the CDR3 has 15 residues. Solely the CDR3 DNA is kept, with 45 bases framed from the first base. The variable domain in full, with residues beyond the CDR3 obtained from the reference TRBV19 and TRBJ2-7 genes, is DGGITQSPKYLFRKEGQNVTLSCEQNLNHDAMYWYRQDPGQGLRLIYYSQIVNDFQKGDIAEGYSVSREKKESFPLTVTSAQKNPTAFYLCASRAPGQGAYEQYFGPGTRLTVT.